One and the same sample provided the 10 T cell receptor beta chains below, sequenced in a study of blood T cell repertoires in COVID-19. Using immunoSEQ multiplex PCR, the repertoire was profiled, and TCRdb retains in-frame clones only, with some absent. Of some 220,000 clones in the sample, about nine tenths are singletons; the top ten hold 0.83%. Sequences were obtained from peripheral blood. The source of these receptors is a man younger than 45 with COVID-19, enrolled during active disease.

The chain is built from TRBV19 and TRBJ2-1, with 9 bases aligning to TRBD2. The CDR3 consists of 15 residues. The junction had 6 bases not matched to a gene; V was cut back by 6 bases and J by 3 bases. CDR1 and CDR2 from the germline V gene are LNHDA and SQIVND (reference sequence). The CDR3 loop is CASRSGGGVYNEQFF. The CDR3 DNA sequence: TGTGCCAGTAGGTCAGGCGGGGGGGTCTACAATGAGCAGTTCTTC.

The chain joins TRBV5-1 to TRBJ2-2, with 9 bases identical to TRBD2. CDR1 is SGHRS, CDR2 YFSETQ, per germline. The CDR3 has 16 residues. The junction had 3 bases not matched to a gene; V was cut back by 2 bases and J by 1 base. This CDR3 reads CASSLVTSGNTGELFF. CDR3 bases: TGCGCCAGCAGCTTAGTGACTAGCGGGAACACCGGGGAGCTGTTTTTT.

This clone came up a few times. The V call is TRBV5-4, the J call TRBJ1-1; D gene ambiguous. Between the trimmed V and J ends, which lost 2 bases and 4 bases, there was a span of 15 bases. The CDR3 covers 15 residues. CDR1 and CDR2 from the germline V gene are SGHNT and YYREEE (reference sequence). The CDR3 nucleotides read TGTGCCAGCAGCTTAACGGGTAGCGTAAGCACTGAAGCTTTCTTT. This sequence encodes CASSLTGSVSTEAFF.

The V call is TRBV27, the J call TRBJ1-4; D is unclear. CDR3 length equals 15 residues. V gave up 2 bases and J gave up 5 bases, with 12 bases separating them. Per the germline V gene, CDR1 is MNHEY and CDR2 is SMNVEV (reference sequence). CDR3 region: CASSLIGGENEKLFF. DNA of the CDR3: TGTGCCAGCAGTTTAATCGGCGGAGAGAATGAAAAACTGTTTTTT.

This sequence joins TRBV19 and TRBJ2-7, with D possibly matching TRBD2 (6 bases). The germline V gene has CDR1 LNHDA and CDR2 SQIVND (reference sequence). The length of the CDR3 is 14 residues. V dropped 3 bases and J dropped 7 bases, with 16 bases sitting between them. The CDR3, as DNA: TGTGCCAGTAGTATCGGGGCTAGGGCGGGAGAGCAGTACTTC. Translated, it gives CASSIGARAGEQYF.

The J gene is TRBJ2-2, the V gene TRBV28; TRBD2 aligns across 10 bases. Losses at the gene ends were 3 bases for V and 3 bases for J; bases not matched to a gene: 16. This CDR3 has 20 residues. Germline V CDR1 and CDR2: MDHEN, SYDVKM. CDR3 nucleotide sequence: TGTGCCAGCAGTTTTTTCGGAGGTGGGCTAGCGGGGGAATACACCGGGGAGCTGTTTTTT. Its translation: CASSFFGGGLAGEYTGELFF.

In its sample, this clone was seen once. This chain links TRBV1 with TRBJ1-4. TRBV1 is recorded as a pseudogene. This CDR3 contains 15 residues. The CDR3 bases are TGCACCAGCAGCCAAGATATGGGAGTTAATGAAAAACTGTTTTTT. Its protein product is CTSSQDMGVNEKLFF.

This clone has just one count. The chain combines TRBV6-5 with TRBJ2-7; tentative D call: TRBD2 (5 bases). Germline assignment: CDR1 MNHEY and CDR2 SVGAGI. V was cut by 2 bases and J by 6 bases, with 11 bases left in between. The CDR3 sequence is 13 residues long. CDR3 in amino acids: CASSYVAGLEQYF. CDR3 nucleotides: TGTGCCAGCAGTTACGTCGCGGGTCTCGAGCAGTACTTC.

This chain's CDR3 is CASSLTSVEQYF. The CDR3 region has the DNA TGTGCCAGCAGCCTGACTAGCGTCGAGCAGTACTTC. The chain couples TRBV6-6 to TRBJ2-7; 8 nucleotides align to TRBD2. Unmatched junction bases numbered 4, after V lost 6 bases and J lost 6 bases. This CDR3 has 12 amino acids. The germline V gene has CDR1 MNHNY and CDR2 SVGAGI (reference sequence).

The chain carries TRBV3-1 (or the pseudogene TRBV3-2) and TRBJ2-5; TRBD2 agrees at 9 bases. CDR1 and CDR2 (germline): LGHDT, YNNKEL (reference sequence). Germline trimming cut 1 base from V and 1 base from J; bases unmatched to any gene: 4. The CDR3 contains 16 residues. The CDR3 spells CASSQGPAGGQETQYF. The CDR3 DNA is TGTGCCAGCAGCCAAGGACCAGCGGGGGGCCAAGAGACCCAGTACTTC.